Following are 2 T cell receptor beta chains from one sample sequenced in a study of blood T cell repertoires in COVID-19. Clones were read by immunoSEQ multiplex PCR, and TCRdb kept only the in-frame ones, dropping some. Of about 230,000 clones in the sample, around 84% were seen once. The sample taken for sequencing was peripheral blood. The receptors derive from a middle-aged woman who had recovered from COVID-19.

This clone was seen a single time. The chain is built from TRBV4-3 and TRBJ2-3; 7 nucleotides align to TRBD1. The germline V gene has CDR1 LGHNA and CDR2 YSLEER. V dropped 1 base and J dropped 1; count of bases not matched to a gene: 8. The CDR3 sequence is 17 residues long. CDR3 nucleotides: TGCGCCAGCAGCCAAGGGACAGGTGTAGGGGGCACAGATACGCAGTATTTT. The encoded protein is CASSQGTGVGGTDTQYF.

DNA of the CDR3: TGTGCCAGCAGCGCCACAGGGGGCTCCAACTATGGCTACACCTTC. This sequence encodes CASSATGGSNYGYTF. This chain connects TRBV9 to TRBJ1-2, with 9 nucleotides matching TRBD1. Looked up from germline, CDR1 is SGDLS and CDR2 is YYNGEE. The V segment lost 3 bases and the J segment 2 bases; nucleotides outside the gene matches: 5. This CDR3 contains 15 residues.